The clone carrying this T cell receptor beta chain was seen a handful of times. Antigen specificity is unknown. Trimming shortened V by 3 bases and J by 4 bases, and 8 bases separated the two germline ends. The CDR3 runs to 13 residues. Germline V gives CDR1 SNHLY, CDR2 FYNNEI. This sample was taken from a study of blood T cells in healthy people across ages. Overall study context: Template switching retrieved approximately one barcoded beta molecule for each two T cells. Findings and limits, study-wide: Age advanced and TCR beta diversity per million T cells fell, roughly linearly. Unsorted PBMCs blocked a conclusive comparison of naive and antigen-experienced cells.

It was with a sample-barcoded 5' primer and a J-beta primer mix that a second PCR of roughly 6 to 12 cycles was run. One entry per CDR3 protein, called by TCRdb with MiXCR from the 5' RACE reads. The sample lists more than 650,000 distinct CDR3 sequences, around 24% occurring once. These data also formed part of another study, on T cells of mothers and their children. This second report adds: Nobody spotted any persistent microchimeric T cell clones.

Sequencing input: blood. The chain has TRBV2 and TRBJ2-3; perhaps TRBD1 as D (5 bases). The receptor's source is a boy aged 5-17 years in good health. As DNA, the CDR3 is TGTGCCAGCAGTGAGGACAACCCAGATACGCAGTATTTT. Its protein product is CASSEDNPDTQYF.